The entry that follows covers one T cell receptor beta chain sequence. Original analysis: Estimates of nucleated cell counts were drawn from the amplification of reference gene primers. The repertoire was sequenced with immunoSEQ multiplex PCR; TCRdb's copy has only in-frame clones and lacks some. V and J calls and clone size are given by that table; D and trimming were obtained from the DNA. The sample consists of roughly 300,000 clones, around 90% of them appearing once. The sample belongs to a study of blood T cell repertoires in COVID-19. Study overall: Some COVID-19 samples were acute and others convalescent; all came from the United States, Italy and Spain.

Ages ranged from roughly 18 to 95 years, with residence in 24 US areas. Which cohort a participant joined came from the clinical history participants gave. The germline V gene encodes CDR1 KGHSH and CDR2 LQKENI. CDR3 size: 16 residues. V shed 4 bases and J shed 0 bases, with 13 bases lying between them. The receptor comes from a young woman who had recovered from COVID-19. V gene TRBV18 combines with J gene TRBJ1-3; unclear D gene. Sequenced input: PBMCs or T cells enriched from blood (not recorded which). Here the CDR3 reads CASSLTDGSSGNTIYF. The CDR3 DNA sequence: TGTGCCAGCTCACTAACGGACGGGAGCTCTGGAAACACCATATATTTT.